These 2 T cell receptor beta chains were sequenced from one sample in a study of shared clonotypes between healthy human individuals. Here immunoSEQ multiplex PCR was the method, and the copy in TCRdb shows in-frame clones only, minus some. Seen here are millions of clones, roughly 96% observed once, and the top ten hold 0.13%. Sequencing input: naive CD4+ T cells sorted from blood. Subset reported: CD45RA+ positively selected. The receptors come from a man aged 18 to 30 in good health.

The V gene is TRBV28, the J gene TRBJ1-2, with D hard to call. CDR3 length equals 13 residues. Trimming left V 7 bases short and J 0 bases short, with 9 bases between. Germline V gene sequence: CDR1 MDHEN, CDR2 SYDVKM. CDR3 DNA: TGTGCCAGCATTGACAACACTAACTATGGCTACACCTTC. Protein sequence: CASIDNTNYGYTF.

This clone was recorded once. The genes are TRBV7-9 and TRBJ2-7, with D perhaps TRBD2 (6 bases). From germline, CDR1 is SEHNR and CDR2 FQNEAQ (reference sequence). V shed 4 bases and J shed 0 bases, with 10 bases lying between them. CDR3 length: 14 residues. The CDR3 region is CASSSRTNSYEQYF. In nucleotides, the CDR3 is TGTGCCAGCAGCTCGCGGACTAACTCCTACGAGCAGTACTTC.